This T cell receptor beta chain is drawn from a study of blood T cell repertoires in COVID-19. Study background: Researchers got acute and convalescent COVID-19 samples from the United States, Italy and Spain. Sources were T cells, B-cell-depleted T cells, or PBMCs; the material itself was cDNA or gDNA.

This clone was observed a handful of times. Because the CDR3 is missing its conserved closing phenylalanine or tryptophan, this is likely a read error. Because the CDR3's place on the DNA is in doubt, the DNA is left out and the CDR3 is given as listed by TCRdb. Per the study methods: By means of reference gene primer amplification, nucleated cell counts were estimated. Profiled with immunoSEQ multiplex PCR; TCRdb holds only in-frame clones, not every one. D and trimming were read from the DNA, whereas the V and J calls and clone size are those reported in that table. The sample has roughly 190,000 clones; roughly 80% are singletons. Inclusive of both ends, the CDR3 amounts to 12 amino acids.

The chain carries TRBV1 and TRBJ1-2; TRBD1 was called by the table and not checked on the DNA. TRBV1 is noted as a pseudogene. The sequenced material came from peripheral blood. This receptor was taken from a human donor in a cohort sampled during active COVID-19. CDR3 residues: CTSSQDPARQAA.